The 2 T cell receptor beta chains reported below all come from one sample, sequenced in a study of T cell responses to AZD1222 COVID-19 vaccine. Here immunoSEQ multiplex PCR was the method, and the copy in TCRdb shows in-frame clones only, minus some. The sample includes 150,000 or so clones, more than 85% of them seen just once. The material sequenced was peripheral blood, taken on day 0 of AZD1222 vaccination. These receptors all stem from an adult in good health.

The J gene is TRBJ2-2, the V gene TRBV7-2, with 13 bases matching TRBD2. The V segment lost 6 bases and the J segment 7 bases; nucleotides outside the gene matches: 5. The CDR3 is made up of 15 amino acids. Germline V gene sequence: CDR1 SGHTA, CDR2 FQGNSA. The CDR3 region has the DNA TGTGCCAGCAGACTAGCGGGGGGGCCGGTCGGGGAGCTGTTTTTT. Translating it yields CASRLAGGPVGELFF.

Only one count was recorded for this clone. The chain is built from TRBV19 and TRBJ2-5; no reliable D call. The CDR3 has 15 residues. CDR1 and CDR2 (germline): LNHDA, SQIVND (reference sequence). The V gene lost 1 base and the J gene lost 4 bases, with 13 bases spanning the gap. CDR3 region: CASSIAVQRRETQYF. The CDR3 DNA reads TGTGCCAGTAGTATAGCGGTCCAGAGGAGAGAGACCCAGTACTTC.